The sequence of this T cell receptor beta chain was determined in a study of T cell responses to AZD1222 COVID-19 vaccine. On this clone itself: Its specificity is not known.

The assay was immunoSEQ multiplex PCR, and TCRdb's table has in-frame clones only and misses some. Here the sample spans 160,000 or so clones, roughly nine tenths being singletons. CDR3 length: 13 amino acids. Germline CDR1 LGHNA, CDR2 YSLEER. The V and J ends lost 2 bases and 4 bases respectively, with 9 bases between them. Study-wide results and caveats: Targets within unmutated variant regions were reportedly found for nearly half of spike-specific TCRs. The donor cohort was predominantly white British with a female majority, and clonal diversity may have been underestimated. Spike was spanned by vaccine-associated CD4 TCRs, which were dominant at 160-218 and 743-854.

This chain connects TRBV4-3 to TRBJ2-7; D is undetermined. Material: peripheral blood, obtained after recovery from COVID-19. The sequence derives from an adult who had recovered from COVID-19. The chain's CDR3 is CASSQSRLYEQYF. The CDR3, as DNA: TGCGCCAGCAGCCAATCTAGACTTTACGAGCAGTACTTC.